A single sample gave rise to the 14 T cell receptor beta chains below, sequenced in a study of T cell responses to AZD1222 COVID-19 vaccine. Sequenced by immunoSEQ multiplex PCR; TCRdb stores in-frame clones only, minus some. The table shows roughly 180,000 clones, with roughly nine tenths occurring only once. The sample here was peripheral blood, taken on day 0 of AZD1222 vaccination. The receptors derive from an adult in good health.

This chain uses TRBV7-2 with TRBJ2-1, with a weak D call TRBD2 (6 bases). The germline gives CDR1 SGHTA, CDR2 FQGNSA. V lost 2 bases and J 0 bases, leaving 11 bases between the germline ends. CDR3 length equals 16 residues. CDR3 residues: CASSLSGDASYNEQFF. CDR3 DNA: TGTGCCAGCAGCTTATCGGGGGACGCCTCCTACAATGAGCAGTTCTTC.

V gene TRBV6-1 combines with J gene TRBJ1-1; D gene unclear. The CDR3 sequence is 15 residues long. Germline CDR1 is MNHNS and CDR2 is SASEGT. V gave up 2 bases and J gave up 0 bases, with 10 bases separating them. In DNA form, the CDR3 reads TGTGCCAGCAGTGAAAATTGGGTTTTGAACACTGAAGCTTTCTTT. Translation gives CASSENWVLNTEAFF.

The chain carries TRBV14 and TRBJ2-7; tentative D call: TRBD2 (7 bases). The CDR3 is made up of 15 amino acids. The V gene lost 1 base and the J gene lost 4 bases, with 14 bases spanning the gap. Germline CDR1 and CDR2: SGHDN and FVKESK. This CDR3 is CASSQVAGAIYEQYF. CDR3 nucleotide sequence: TGTGCCAGCAGCCAAGTGGCGGGGGCCATTTACGAGCAGTACTTC.

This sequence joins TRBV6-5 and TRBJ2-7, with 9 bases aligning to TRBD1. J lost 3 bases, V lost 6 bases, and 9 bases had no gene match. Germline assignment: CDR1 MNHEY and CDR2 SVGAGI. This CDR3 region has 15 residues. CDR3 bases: TGTGCCAGCAGCGAGCCCGGGACAGGGAGCTACGAGCAGTACGTC. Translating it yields CASSEPGTGSYEQYV.

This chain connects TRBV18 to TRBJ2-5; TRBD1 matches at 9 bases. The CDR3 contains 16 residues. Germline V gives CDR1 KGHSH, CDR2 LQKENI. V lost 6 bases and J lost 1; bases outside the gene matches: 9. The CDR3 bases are TGTGCCAGCTCCCCGTCGGGACAGGGACTCCAAGAGACCCAGTACTTC. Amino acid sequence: CASSPSGQGLQETQYF.

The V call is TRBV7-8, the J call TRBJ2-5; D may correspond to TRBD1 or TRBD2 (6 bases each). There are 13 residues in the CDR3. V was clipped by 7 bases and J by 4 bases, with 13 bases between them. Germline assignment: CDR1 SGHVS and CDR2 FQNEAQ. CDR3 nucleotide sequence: TGTGCCAGCAACCCCAGGGGAGGAGAGACCCAGTACTTC. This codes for CASNPRGGETQYF.

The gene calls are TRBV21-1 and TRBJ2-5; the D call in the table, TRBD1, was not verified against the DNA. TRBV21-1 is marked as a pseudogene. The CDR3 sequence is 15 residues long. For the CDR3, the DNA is TGTGCCAGCAGCGCAACAATGTTCCAGGGAGAGACCCAGTACTTC. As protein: CASSATMFQGETQYF.

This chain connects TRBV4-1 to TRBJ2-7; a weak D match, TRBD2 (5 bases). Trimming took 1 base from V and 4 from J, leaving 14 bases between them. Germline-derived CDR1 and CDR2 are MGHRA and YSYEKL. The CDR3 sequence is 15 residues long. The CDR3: CASSQAPPGGYEQYF. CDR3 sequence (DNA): TGCGCCAGCAGCCAAGCACCCCCCGGCGGGTACGAGCAGTACTTC.

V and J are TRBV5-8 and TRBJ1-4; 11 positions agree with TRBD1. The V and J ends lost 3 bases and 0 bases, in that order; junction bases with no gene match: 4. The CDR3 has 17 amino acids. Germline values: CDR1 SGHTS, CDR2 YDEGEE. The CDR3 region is CASSWTGGVSTNEKLFF. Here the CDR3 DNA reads TGTGCCAGCAGCTGGACAGGGGGCGTTTCAACTAATGAAAAACTGTTTTTT.

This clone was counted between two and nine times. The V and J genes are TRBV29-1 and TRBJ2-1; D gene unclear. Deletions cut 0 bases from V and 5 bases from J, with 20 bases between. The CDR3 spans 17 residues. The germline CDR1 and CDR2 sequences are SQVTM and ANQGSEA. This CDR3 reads CSVEDYWVAGSHNEQFF. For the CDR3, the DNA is TGCAGCGTTGAAGATTATTGGGTAGCTGGGTCCCACAATGAGCAGTTCTTC.

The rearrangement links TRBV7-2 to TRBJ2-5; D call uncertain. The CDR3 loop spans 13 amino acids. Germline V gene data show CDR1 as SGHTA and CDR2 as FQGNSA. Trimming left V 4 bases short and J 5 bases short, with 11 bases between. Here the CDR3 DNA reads TGTGCCAGCAGCTCCGCGCGCTATGAGACCCAGTACTTC. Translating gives CASSSARYETQYF.

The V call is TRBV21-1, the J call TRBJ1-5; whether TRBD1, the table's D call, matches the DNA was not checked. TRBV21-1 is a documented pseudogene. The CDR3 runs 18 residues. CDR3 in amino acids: CASSNPGKDRPRDQPQHF. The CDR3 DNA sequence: TGTGCCAGCAGCAATCCCGGTAAAGACAGACCGAGAGATCAGCCCCAGCATTTT.

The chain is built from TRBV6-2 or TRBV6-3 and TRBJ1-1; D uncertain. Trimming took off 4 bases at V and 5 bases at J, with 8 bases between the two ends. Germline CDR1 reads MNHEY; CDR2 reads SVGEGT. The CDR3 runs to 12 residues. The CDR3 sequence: CASSSIGTEAFF. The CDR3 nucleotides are TGTGCCAGCAGTTCCATAGGGACTGAAGCTTTCTTT.

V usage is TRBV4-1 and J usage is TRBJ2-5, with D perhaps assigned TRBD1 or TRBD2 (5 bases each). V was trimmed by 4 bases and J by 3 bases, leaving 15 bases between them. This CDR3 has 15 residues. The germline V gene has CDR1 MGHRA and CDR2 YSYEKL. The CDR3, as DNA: TGCGCCAGCAGCCCTCGGAGAGTGGGGGAAGAGACCCAGTACTTC. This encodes CASSPRRVGEETQYF.